The sequence of this T cell receptor (beta chain) was determined in a study of blood T cells in healthy people across ages. Each donor gave approximately 9.7 milliliters of peripheral blood. The second PCR ran about 6 to 11 cycles with a sample-barcoded 5' primer and J-beta primers. In TCRdb, the 5' RACE reads were re-called with MiXCR into one record per CDR3 protein. The sample shows about 720,000 distinct CDR3 sequences, around 25% of them seen only once. These data were also reused for a study on T cells of mothers and their children. That publication notes: cDNA was made from all extracted RNA, about 1.5 ug per 15 ul. Every mother produced more than 9.5 million TCR beta CDR3 reads, whereas every child provided about 3 million.

This TCR derives from a boy younger than 18 in good health. Sequences were obtained from blood.

The CDR3 is CASSKKSREVDEQFF. The CDR3 DNA sequence: TGTGCCAGCAGCAAAAAGTCCAGGGAGGTTGATGAGCAGTTCTTC. The chain combines TRBV7-9 with TRBJ2-5; D may be TRBD2 (6 bases). The J call may be mistaken, given a closer DNA end match to TRBJ2-1. The CDR3 length is 15 residues. CDR1 is SEHNR and CDR2 is FQNEAQ in the germline V gene (reference sequence).